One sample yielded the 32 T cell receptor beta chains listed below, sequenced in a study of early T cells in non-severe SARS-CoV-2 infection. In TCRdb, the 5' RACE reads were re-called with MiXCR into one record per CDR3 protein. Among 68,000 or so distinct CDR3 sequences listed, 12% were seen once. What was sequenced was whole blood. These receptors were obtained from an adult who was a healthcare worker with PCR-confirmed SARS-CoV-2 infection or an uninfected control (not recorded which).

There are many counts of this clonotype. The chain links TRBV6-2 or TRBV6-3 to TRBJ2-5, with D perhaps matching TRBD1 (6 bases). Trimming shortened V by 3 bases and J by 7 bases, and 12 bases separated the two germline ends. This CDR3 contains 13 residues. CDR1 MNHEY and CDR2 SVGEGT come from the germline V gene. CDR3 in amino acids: CASSYPEGGTQYF. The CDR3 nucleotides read TGTGCCAGCAGTTATCCAGAAGGGGGGACCCAGTACTTC.

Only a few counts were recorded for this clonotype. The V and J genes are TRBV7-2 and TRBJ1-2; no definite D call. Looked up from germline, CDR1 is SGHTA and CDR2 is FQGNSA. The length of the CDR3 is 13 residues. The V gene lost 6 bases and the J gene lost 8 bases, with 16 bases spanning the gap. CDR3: CASSFGRGGGYTF. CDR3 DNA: TGTGCCAGCAGTTTCGGGCGGGGAGGAGGCTACACCTTC.

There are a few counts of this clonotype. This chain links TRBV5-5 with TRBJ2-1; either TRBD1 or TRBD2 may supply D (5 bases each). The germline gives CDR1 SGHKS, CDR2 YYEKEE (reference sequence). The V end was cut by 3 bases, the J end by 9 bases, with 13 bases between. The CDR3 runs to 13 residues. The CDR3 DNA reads TGTGCCAGCAGCTCCCTCGTTGGGGGTGAGCAGTTCTTC. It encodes CASSSLVGGEQFF.

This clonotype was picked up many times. CDR3 loop: CASSLDRTEGDTQYF. CDR3 coding DNA: TGTGCCAGCAGCTTGGATCGGACAGAAGGAGATACGCAGTATTTT. V and J are TRBV11-2 and TRBJ2-3, with TRBD1 as a possible D gene (6 bases). V was shortened by 3 bases and J by 5 bases, with 15 bases between the two germline ends. CDR1 and CDR2 (germline): SGHAT, FQNNGV. The CDR3 runs 15 residues.

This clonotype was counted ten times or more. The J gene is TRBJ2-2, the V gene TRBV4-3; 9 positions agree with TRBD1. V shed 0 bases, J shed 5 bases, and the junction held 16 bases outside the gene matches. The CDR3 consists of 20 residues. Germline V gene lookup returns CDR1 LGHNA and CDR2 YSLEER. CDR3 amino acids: CASSQEGSRGQGELTGELFF. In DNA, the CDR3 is TGCGCCAGCAGCCAAGAAGGGTCCCGGGGACAGGGCGAATTAACCGGGGAGCTGTTTTTT.

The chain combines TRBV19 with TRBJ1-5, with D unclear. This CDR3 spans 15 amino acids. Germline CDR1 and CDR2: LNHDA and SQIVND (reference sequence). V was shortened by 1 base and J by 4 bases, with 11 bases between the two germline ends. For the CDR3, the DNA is TGTGCCAGTAGTATAGGGCTGATCCTGAATCAGCCCCAGCATTTT. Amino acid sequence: CASSIGLILNQPQHF. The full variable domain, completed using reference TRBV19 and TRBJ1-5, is DGGITQSPKYLFRKEGQNVTLSCEQNLNHDAMYWYRQDPGQGLRLIYYSQIVNDFQKGDIAEGYSVSREKKESFPLTVTSAQKNPTAFYLCASSIGLILNQPQHFGDGTRLSIL.

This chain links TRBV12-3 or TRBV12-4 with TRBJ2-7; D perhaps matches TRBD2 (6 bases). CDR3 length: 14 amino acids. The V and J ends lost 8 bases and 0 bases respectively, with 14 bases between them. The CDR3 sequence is CASGTSLSSYEQYF. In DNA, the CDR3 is TGTGCCAGCGGGACTTCCCTAAGCTCCTACGAGCAGTACTTC.

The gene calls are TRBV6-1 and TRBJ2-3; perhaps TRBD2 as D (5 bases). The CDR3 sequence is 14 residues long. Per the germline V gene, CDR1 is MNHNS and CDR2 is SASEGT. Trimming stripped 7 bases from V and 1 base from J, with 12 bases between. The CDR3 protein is CASKVDGGTDTQYF. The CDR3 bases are TGTGCCAGCAAGGTTGACGGGGGCACAGATACGCAGTATTTT.

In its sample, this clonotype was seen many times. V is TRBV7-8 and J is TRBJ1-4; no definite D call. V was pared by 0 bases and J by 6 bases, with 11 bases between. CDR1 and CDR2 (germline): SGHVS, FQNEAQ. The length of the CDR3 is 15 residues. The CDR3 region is CASSLAIPVDEKLFF. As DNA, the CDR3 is TGTGCCAGCAGCTTAGCGATTCCGGTTGATGAAAAACTGTTTTTT.

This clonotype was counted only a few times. The CDR3 nucleotides read TGCGCCAGCAGCCAAGATCAGTGGATCCCCACCCAGAGTACGCAGTATTTT. Its translation is CASSQDQWIPTQSTQYF. The chain employs TRBV4-3 and TRBJ2-3, with D unclear. The germline V and J ends were trimmed by 0 bases and 8 bases, with 21 bases remaining between them. This CDR3 is 17 amino acids long. Germline CDR1 and CDR2: LGHNA and YSLEER.

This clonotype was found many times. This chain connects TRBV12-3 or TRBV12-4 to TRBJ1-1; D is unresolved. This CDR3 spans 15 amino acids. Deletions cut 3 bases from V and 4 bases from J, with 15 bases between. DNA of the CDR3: TGTGCCAGCAGTTTTTCCAGGAGGAGGATCACTGAAGCTTTCTTT. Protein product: CASSFSRRRITEAFF.

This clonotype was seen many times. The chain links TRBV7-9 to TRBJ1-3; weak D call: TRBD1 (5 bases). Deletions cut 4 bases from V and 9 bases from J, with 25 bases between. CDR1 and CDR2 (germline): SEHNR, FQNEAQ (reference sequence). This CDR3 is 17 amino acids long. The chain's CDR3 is CASSSAVNGGFLGTIYF. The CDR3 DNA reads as TGTGCCAGCAGCTCGGCCGTGAACGGGGGATTCCTAGGCACCATATATTTT.

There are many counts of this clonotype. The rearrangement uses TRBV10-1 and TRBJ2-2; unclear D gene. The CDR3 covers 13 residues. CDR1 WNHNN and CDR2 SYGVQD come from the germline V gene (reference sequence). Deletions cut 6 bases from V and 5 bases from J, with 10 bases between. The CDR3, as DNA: TGCGCCAGCAGGGCCAGCCGGACCGGGGAGCTGTTTTTT. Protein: CASRASRTGELFF.

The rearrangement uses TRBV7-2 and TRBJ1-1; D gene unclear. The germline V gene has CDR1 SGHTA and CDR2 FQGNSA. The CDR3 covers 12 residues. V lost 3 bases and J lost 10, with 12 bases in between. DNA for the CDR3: TGTGCCAGCAGCTTCCGACGTCGCAGAGCTTTCTTT. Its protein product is CASSFRRRRAFF.

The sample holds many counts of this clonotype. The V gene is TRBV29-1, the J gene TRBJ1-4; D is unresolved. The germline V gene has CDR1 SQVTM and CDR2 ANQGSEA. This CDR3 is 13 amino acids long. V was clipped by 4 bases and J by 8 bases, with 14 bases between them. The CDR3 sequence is CSVASASGEKLFF. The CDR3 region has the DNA TGCAGCGTTGCCTCAGCCTCCGGGGAAAAACTGTTTTTT.

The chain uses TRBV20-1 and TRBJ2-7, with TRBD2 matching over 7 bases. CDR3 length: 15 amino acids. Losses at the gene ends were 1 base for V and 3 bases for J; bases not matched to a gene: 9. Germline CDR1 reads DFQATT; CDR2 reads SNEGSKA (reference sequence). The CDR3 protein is CSARVRERGHYEQYF. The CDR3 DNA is TGCAGTGCTAGAGTCCGGGAGCGGGGTCACTACGAGCAGTACTTC.

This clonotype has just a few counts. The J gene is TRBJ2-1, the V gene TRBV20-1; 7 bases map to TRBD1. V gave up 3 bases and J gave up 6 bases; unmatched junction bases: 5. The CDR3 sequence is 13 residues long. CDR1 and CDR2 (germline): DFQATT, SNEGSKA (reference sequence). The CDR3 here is CSASKGAGNEQFF. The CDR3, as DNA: TGCAGTGCTAGTAAGGGGGCAGGCAATGAGCAGTTCTTC.

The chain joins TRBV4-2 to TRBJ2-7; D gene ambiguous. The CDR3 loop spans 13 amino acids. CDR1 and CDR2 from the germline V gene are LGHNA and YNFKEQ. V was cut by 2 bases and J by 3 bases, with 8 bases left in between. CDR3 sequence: CASSQTSVYEQYF. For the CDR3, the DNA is TGTGCCAGCAGCCAAACCAGCGTCTACGAGCAGTACTTC.

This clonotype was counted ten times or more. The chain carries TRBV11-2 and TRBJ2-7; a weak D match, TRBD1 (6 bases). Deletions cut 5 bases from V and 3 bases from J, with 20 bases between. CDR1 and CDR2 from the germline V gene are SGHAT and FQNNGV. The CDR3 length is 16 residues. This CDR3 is CASSPRGLGALYEQYF. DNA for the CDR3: TGTGCCAGCAGCCCGAGGGGGTTGGGGGCCCTCTACGAGCAGTACTTC.

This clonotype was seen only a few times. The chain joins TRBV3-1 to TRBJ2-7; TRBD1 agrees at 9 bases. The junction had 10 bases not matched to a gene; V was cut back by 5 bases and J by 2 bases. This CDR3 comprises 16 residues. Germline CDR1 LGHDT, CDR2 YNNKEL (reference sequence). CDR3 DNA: TGTGCCAGCAGCTACAAAACTGGACAGGGGACCTACGAGCAGTACTTC. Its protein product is CASSYKTGQGTYEQYF.

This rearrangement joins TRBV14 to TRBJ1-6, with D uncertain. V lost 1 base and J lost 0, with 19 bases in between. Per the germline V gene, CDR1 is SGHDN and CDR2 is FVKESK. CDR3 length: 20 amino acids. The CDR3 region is CASSQGIRSPGSSYNSPLHF. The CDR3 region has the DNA TGTGCCAGCAGCCAAGGCATCCGTAGTCCGGGAAGCTCCTATAATTCACCCCTCCACTTT.

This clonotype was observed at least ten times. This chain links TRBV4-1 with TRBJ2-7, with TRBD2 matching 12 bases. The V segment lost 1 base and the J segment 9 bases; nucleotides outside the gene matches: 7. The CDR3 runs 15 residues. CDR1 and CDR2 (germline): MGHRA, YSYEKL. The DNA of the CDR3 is TGCGCCAGCAGCCAAGTGACTAGCGGGGGAAGGCGGCAGTACTTC. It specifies CASSQVTSGGRRQYF.

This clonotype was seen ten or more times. The CDR3 sequence is CASSLVGSPTYEQYF. The CDR3 DNA is TGTGCCAGCAGCTTAGTGGGTAGCCCCACCTACGAGCAGTACTTC. The rearrangement uses TRBV7-2 and TRBJ2-7; no reliable D call. Trimming shortened V by 1 base and J by 2 bases, and 12 bases separated the two germline ends. CDR3 length equals 15 residues. Per germline, CDR1 SGHTA and CDR2 FQGNSA.

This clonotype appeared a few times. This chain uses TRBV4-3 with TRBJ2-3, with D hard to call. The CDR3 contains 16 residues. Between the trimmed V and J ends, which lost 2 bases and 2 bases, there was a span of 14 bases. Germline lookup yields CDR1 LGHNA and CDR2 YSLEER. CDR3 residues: CASSQSSNPYTDTQYF. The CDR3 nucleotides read TGCGCCAGCAGCCAATCGTCCAACCCCTACACAGATACGCAGTATTTT.

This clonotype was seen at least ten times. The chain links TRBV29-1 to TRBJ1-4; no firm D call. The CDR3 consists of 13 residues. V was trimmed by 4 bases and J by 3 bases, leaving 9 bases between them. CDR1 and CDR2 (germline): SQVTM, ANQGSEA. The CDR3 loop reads CSVARPPNEKLFF. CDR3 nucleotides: TGCAGCGTTGCACGGCCGCCTAATGAAAAACTGTTTTTT.

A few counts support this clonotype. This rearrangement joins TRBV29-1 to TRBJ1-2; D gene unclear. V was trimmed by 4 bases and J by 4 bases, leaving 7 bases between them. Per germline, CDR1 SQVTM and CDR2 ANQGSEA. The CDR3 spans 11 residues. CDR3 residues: CSVGPGYGYTF. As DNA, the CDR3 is TGCAGCGTTGGGCCTGGCTATGGCTACACCTTC.

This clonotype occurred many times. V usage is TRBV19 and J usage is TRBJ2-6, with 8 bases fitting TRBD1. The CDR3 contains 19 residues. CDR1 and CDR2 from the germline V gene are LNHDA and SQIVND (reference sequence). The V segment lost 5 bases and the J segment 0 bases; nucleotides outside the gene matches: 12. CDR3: CASSPGDRRIPSGANVLTF. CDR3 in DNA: TGTGCCAGTAGTCCTGGGGACAGGCGAATCCCCTCTGGGGCCAACGTCCTGACTTTC.

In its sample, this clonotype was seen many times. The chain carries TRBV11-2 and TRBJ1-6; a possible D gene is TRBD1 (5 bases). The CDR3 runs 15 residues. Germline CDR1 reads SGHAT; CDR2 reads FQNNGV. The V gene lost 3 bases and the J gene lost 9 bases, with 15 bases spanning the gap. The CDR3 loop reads CASSLRGTSSSPLHF. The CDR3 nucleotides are TGTGCCAGCAGCTTGAGAGGGACTTCCAGTTCACCCCTCCACTTT. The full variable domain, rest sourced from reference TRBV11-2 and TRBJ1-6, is EAGVAQSPRYKIIEKRQSVAFWCNPISGHATLYWYQQILGQGPKLLIQFQNNGVVDDSQLPKDRFSAERLKGVDSTLKIQPAKLEDSAVYLCASSLRGTSSSPLHFGNGTRLTVT.

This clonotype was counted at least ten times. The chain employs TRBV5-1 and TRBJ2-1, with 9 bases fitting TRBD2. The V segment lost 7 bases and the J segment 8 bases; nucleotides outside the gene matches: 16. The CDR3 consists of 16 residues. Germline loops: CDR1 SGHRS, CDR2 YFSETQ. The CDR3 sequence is CASSEGLAGLRHEQFF. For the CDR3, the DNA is TGCGCCAGCTCCGAGGGGCTAGCGGGGTTGAGGCATGAGCAGTTCTTC.

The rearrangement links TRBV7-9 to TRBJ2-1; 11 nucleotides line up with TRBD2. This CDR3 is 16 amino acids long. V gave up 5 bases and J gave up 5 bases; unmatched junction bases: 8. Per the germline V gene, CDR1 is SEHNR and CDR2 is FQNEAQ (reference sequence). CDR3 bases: TGTGCCAGCAGCCCCTCCGGGACTAGCGGAAACAATGAGCAGTTCTTC. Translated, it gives CASSPSGTSGNNEQFF.

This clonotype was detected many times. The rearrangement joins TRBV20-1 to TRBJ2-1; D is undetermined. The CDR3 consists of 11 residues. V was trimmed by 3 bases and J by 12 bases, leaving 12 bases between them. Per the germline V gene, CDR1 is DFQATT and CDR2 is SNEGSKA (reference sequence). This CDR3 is CSARERFRQFF. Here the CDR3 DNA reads TGCAGTGCTAGGGAAAGGTTTAGGCAGTTCTTC.

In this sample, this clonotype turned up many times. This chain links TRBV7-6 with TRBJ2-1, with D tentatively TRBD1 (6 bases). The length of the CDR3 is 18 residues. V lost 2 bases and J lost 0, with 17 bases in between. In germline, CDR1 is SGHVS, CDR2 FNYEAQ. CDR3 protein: CASSLILGARVSYNEQFF. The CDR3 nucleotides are TGTGCCAGCAGCTTAATTCTGGGGGCGAGGGTCTCCTACAATGAGCAGTTCTTC.